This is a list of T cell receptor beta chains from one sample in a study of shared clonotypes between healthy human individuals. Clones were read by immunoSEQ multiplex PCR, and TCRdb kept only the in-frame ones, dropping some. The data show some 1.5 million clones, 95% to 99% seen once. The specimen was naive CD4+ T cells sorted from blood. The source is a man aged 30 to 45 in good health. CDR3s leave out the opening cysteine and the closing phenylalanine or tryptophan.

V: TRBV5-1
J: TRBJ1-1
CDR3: ASSQTGGPPNTEAF

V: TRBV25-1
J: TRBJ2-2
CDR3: ASSEYIGGPGGTGELF

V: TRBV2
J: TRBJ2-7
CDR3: ASHRDRAPSYEQY

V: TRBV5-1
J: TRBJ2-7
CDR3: ASSLTFQGGGSYEQY

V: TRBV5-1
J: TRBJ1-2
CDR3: ASSLASSGGYT

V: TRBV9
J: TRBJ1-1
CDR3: ASSVAQDTEAF

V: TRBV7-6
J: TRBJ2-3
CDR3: ASTLAGARDTQY

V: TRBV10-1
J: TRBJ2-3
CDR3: ASSALAGDTQY

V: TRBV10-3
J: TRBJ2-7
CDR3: ASLPGTSGPYEQY

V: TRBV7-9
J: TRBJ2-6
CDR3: ASSFSSGVGSGANVLT

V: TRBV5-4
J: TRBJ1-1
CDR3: ASSSGLTLNTEAF

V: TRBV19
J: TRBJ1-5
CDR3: ASSITGVAYNQPQH

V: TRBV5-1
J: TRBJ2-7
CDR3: ASSPIPRGTSGAYEQY

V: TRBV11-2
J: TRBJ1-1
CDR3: ASSIDGNTEAF

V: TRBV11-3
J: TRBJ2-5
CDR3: ASSLHRDRGRQETQY

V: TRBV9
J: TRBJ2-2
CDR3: ASSVTGLPNTGELF

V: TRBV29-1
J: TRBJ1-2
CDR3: SVPRGTSNYGYT

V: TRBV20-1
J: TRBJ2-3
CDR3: SATSTDTQY

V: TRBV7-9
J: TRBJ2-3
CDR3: ASSPAWDPRFTDTQY

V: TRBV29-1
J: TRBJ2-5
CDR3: SVGTEETQY

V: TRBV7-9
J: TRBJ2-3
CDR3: ASENGLAMTDTQY

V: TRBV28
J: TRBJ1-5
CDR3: ASSPGGANQPQH

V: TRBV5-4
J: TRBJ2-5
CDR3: ASSFRVSQETQY

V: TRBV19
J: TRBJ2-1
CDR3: ATGRYNEQF

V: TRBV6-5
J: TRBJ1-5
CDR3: ASSSTGYSNQPQH

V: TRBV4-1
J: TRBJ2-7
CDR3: ASSQVIPSYEQY

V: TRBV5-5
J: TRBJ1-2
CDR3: ASSPGLLHGYT

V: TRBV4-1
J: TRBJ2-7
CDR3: ASSPYRTVGGGEQY

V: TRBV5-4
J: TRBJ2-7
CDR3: ASRPDRLGTYEQY

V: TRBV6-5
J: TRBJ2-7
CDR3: ASSYGGVSSYEQY

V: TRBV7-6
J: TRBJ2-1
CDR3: ASSSTLAAFAMNEQF

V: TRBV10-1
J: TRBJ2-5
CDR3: ASSDRRTGAEETQY

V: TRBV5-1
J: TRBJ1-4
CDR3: ASSLGGSANEKLF

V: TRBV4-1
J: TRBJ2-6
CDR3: ASSPGWSGANVLT

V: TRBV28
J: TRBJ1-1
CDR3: ASSSRRTNRLNTEAF

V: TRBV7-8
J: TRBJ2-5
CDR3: ASSLEVLQPQTQY

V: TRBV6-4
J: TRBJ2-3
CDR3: ASSDSGTGIFTDTQY

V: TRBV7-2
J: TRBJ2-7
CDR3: ASSLVPESSYEQY

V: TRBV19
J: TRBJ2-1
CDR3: ASSTAAWQYRVISSYNEQF

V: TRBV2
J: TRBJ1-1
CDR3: ASSEVTAEAF

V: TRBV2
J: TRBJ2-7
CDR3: ASSRGDYESYEQY

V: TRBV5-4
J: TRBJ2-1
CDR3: ASSSQGTVRNEQF

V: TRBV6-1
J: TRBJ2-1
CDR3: ASSLGLAGAFEQF

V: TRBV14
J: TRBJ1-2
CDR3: ASGQVPGGYGYT

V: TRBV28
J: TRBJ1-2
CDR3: ASSPPGNYGYT

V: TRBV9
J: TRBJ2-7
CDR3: ASSVTASSYEQY

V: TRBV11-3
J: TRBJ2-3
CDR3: ASSLDLADGSDTQY

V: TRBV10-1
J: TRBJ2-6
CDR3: ASSDGGASNVLT

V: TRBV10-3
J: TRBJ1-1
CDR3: AISDDRDTEAF

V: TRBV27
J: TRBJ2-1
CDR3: ASSSGTSGMDEQF

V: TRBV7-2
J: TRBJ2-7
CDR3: ASSYTNYGSRPYEQY

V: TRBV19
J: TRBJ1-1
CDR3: ASSIRETRTEAF

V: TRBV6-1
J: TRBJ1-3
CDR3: ASSEVGVGEY

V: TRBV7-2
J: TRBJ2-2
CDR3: ASSAWTGGNTGELF

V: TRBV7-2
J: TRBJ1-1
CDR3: ASSSRQGGNTEAF

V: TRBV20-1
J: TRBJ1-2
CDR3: SPPLYYGYT

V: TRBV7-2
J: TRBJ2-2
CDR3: ASSLIGPVYGELF

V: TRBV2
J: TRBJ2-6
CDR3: ASKIFGANVLT

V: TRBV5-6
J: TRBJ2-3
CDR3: ASSSIAGVPGLTDTQY